This T cell receptor (beta chain) was observed in a study of Graves' ophthalmopathy and Graves' hyperthyroidism. Study background: Peripheral blood was obtained at first diagnosis, ahead of any treatment. Study-wide results and caveats: Discrimination between ophthalmopathy and stable hyperthyroidism by a 13-signature model showed roughly 88% sensitivity and more than 65% specificity.

This clonotype has only a few counts. Its antigen remains unidentified. The CDR3 extends over 16 amino acids. Germline V gene lookup returns CDR1 SGHRS and CDR2 YFSETQ. The V gene end was trimmed by 9 bases and the J gene end by 0 bases; junction bases not matched to a gene: 4. Hyperthyroidism was considered stable when no ophthalmopathy appeared within 18 months of follow-up. Patients in the hyperthyroidism group, adults aged 18 to 65, were newly diagnosed, under 2 months' duration. Researchers took RNA transcripts and amplified TCR beta CDR3 regions from them. Amplification began with first-round RT-PCR using HTBI primers, then second-round multiplex PCR was performed. TCRdb re-analysed the multiplex PCR reads in MiXCR, keeping a single row per CDR3 protein. The repertoire has 600,000 to 650,000 distinct CDR3 sequences, 20% to 25% of them found once; the top ten carry roughly 6.9%.

This clonotype originated in a young woman with stable Graves' hyperthyroidism. Some clones in this sample may be carry-over from other donors' samples. The chain employs TRBV5-1 and TRBJ2-6; TRBD2 agrees at 12 bases. Sequencing input: peripheral blood. Here the CDR3 reads CATTSGRFSGANVLTF. CDR3 bases: TGCGCCACCACTAGCGGGAGGTTCTCTGGGGCCAACGTCCTGACTTTC. The entire variable domain, with the rest obtained from reference TRBV5-1 and TRBJ2-6, is as follows: KAGVTQTPRYLIKTRGQQVTLSCSPISGHRSVSWYQQTPGQGLQFLFEYFSETQRNKGNFPGRFSGRQFSNSRSEMNVSTLELGDSALYLCATTSGRFSGANVLTFGAGSRLTVL.